This T cell receptor (beta chain) was retrieved from a study of blood T cell repertoires in COVID-19. Study-wide context: Specimens from acute and convalescent COVID-19 originated in the United States, Italy and Spain. Nucleic acid was either cDNA or gDNA, and it came from T cells, B-cell-depleted T cells, or PBMCs.

Generated by immunoSEQ multiplex PCR, the TCRdb table keeps only in-frame clones and is missing some. This table holds about 140,000 clones, less than 90% found once. Enrollees, about 18 to 89 years old, lived in about two dozen US areas. This CDR3 has 15 amino acids. The germline V and J ends were trimmed by 2 bases and 4 bases, with 11 bases remaining between them. CDR1 is MDHEN, CDR2 SYDVKM, per germline. The sequencing input was PBMCs or T cells enriched from blood (not recorded which). The source is a man between 40 and 49 years old with acute COVID-19. The chain combines TRBV28 with TRBJ2-2; D may be TRBD2 (5 bases). CDR3 region: CASSLHGVPTGELFF. CDR3 in DNA: TGTGCCAGCAGTTTACACGGGGTACCCACCGGGGAGCTGTTTTTT.